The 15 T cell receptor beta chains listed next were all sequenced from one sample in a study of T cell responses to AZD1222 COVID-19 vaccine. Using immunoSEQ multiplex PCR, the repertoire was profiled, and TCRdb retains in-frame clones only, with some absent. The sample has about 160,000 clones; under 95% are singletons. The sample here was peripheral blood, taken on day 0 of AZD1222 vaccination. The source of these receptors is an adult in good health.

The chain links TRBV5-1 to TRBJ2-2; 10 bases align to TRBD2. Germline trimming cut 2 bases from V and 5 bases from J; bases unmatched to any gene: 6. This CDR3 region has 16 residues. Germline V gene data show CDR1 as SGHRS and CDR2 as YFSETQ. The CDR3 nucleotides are TGCGCCAGCAGCTTCCTAGCGGGAGTTAGGACCGGGGAGCTGTTTTTT. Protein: CASSFLAGVRTGELFF.

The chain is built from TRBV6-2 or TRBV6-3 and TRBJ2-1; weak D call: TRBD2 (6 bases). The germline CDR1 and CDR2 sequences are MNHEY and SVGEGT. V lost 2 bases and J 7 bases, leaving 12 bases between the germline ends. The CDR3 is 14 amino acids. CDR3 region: CASSYGGVRNEQFF. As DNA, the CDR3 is TGTGCCAGCAGTTACGGCGGGGTGAGGAATGAGCAGTTCTTC.

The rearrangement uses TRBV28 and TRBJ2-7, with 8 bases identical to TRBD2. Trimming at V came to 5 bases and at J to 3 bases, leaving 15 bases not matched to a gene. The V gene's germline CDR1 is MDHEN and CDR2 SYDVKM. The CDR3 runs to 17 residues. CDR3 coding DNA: TGTGCCAGCAGTCCAGCCACAGCGGGAGTTATCCACTACGAGCAGTACTTC. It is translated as CASSPATAGVIHYEQYF.

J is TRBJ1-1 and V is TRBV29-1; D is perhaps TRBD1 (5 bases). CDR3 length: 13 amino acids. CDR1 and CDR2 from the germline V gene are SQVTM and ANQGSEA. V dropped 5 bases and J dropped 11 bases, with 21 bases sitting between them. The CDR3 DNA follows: TGCAGCGTTATCCCACGGGGCCCGGCGGGTGCTTTCTTT. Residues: CSVIPRGPAGAFF.

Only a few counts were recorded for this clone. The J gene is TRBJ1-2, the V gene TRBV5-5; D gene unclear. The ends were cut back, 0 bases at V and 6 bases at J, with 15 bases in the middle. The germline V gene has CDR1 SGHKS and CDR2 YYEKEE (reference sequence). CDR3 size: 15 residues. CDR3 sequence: CASSLDLSRTDGYTF. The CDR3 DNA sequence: TGTGCCAGCAGCTTGGATCTTAGCAGGACGGATGGCTACACCTTC.

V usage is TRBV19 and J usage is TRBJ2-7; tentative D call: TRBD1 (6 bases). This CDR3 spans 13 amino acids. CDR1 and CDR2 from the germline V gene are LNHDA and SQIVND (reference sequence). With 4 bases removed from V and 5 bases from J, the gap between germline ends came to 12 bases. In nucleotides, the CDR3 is TGTGCCAGTAGTACATCAGGGGTGCACGAGCAGTACTTC. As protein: CASSTSGVHEQYF.

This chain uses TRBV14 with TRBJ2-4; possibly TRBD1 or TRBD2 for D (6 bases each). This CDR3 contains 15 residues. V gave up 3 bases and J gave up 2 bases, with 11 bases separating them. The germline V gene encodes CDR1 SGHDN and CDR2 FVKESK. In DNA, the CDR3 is TGTGCCAGCAGCCAGGGGGGCGCTTCCAAAAACATTCAGTACTTC. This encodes CASSQGGASKNIQYF.

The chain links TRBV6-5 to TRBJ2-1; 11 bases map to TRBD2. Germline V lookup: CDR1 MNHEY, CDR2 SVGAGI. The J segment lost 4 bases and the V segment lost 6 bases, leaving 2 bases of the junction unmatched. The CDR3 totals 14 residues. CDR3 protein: CASRTSGKYNEQFF. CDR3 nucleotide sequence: TGTGCCAGCAGGACTAGCGGGAAGTACAATGAGCAGTTCTTC.

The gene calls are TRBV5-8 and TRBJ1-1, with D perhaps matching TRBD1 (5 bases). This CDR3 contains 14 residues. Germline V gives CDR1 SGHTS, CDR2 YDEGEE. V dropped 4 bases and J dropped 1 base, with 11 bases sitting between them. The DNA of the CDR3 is TGTGCCAGCAGCCGTCGACAGACGAACACTGAAGCTTTCTTT. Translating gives CASSRRQTNTEAFF.

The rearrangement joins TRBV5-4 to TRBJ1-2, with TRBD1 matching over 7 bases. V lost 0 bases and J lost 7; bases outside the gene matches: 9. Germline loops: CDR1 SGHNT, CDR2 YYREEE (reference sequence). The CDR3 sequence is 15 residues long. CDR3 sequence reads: CASSLVGQVAGGYTF. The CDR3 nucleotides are TGTGCCAGCAGCTTGGTCGGACAGGTCGCGGGTGGCTACACCTTC.

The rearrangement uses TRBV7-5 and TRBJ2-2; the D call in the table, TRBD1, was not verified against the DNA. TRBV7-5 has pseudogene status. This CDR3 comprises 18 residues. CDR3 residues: CARSFRPDRGVETGELFF. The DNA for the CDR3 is TGTGCCAGAAGCTTCCGACCGGACAGGGGGGTAGAAACCGGGGAGCTGTTTTTT.

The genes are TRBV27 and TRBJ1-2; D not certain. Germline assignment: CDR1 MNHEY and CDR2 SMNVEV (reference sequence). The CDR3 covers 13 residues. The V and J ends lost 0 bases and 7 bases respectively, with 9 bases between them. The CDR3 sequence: CASSLSTRSGYTF. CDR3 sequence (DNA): TGTGCCAGCAGTTTATCGACGCGGTCTGGCTACACCTTC.

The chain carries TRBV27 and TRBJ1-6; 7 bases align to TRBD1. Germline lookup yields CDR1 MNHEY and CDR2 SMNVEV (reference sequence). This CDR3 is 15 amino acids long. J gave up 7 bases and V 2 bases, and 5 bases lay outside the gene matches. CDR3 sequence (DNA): TGTGCCAGCAGTTTACTACAGGGGACGAATTCACCCCTCCACTTT. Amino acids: CASSLLQGTNSPLHF.

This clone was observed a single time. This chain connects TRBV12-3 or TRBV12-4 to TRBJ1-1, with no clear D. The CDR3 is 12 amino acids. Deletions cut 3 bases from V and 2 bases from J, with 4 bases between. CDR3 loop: CASSFYNTEAFF. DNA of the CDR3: TGTGCCAGCAGTTTCTACAACACTGAAGCTTTCTTT.

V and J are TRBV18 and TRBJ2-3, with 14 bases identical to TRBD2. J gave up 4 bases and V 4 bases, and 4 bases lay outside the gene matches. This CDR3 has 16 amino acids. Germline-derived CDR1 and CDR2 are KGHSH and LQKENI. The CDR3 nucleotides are TGTGCCAGCTCACTCGGGACTAGCGGGAGCGCAGATACGCAGTATTTT. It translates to CASSLGTSGSADTQYF.